This T cell receptor beta chain is drawn from a study of shared clonotypes between healthy human individuals. The method was immunoSEQ multiplex PCR; TCRdb's version includes in-frame clones alone and lacks a portion of them. Counted here are some 2,400,000 clones, approximately 94% occurring once; the ten biggest clones make up 0.1% to 0.15%. With 4 bases removed from V and 4 bases from J, the gap between germline ends came to 8 bases. CDR3 length: 12 residues. Germline V gene sequence: CDR1 SGHTA, CDR2 FQGNSA. The V call is TRBV7-2, the J call TRBJ2-7, with D possibly TRBD1 on 5 matching bases. Sequencing input: naive CD4+ T cells sorted from blood. Subset noted: CD45RA+ positively selected. The TCR comes from a man between 18 and 29 years old in good health. CDR3: CASSSAGYEQYF. The CDR3 DNA sequence: TGTGCCAGCAGCTCCGCAGGGTACGAGCAGTACTTC.